A selection of T cell receptor beta chains follows, all from one sample in a study of regulatory T cells in long-lasting Graves disease. TCRdb re-analysed the multiplex PCR reads in MiXCR, keeping a single row per CDR3 protein. This sample has more than 350,000 distinct CDR3 sequences, with 14% to 15% found just once. The same sample was also studied in work on T cells in Graves' hyperthyroidism and ophthalmopathy.

Here the sequenced sample was peripheral blood mononuclear cells (PBMCs), taken at new diagnosis, from a patient treated with antithyroid drugs. The receptors were gathered from a woman aged 25 to 45 with Graves disease. The CDR3 runs from the conserved cysteine through the conserved F or W. Each record gives: J gene, D gene, V gene, clone size, CDR3 DNA, CDR3 protein. The D gene is left open where the match is weak. Size values are once, few and many counts, or a class for expanded clones, and some rows have none.

TRBJ1-4	TRBD1	TRBV19	many	TGTGCCAGCGCCTCAGGGGGATCGGGTGAAAAACTGTTTTTT	CASASGGSGEKLFF
TRBJ1-6	.	TRBV2	many	TGTGCCAGCAGTGACAGGGGTCTTCACTCACCCCTCCACTTT	CASSDRGLHSPLHF
TRBJ2-1	TRBD2	TRBV20-1	many	TGCAGTGCTAGCGGCGGGAGCAAATTGGGTGAGCAGTTCTTC	CSASGGSKLGEQFF
TRBJ1-1	.	TRBV3-1	many	TGTGCCAGCAGCCTGAGGCCGGGGGCATACACTGAAGCTTTCTTT	CASSLRPGAYTEAFF
TRBJ2-5	.	TRBV19	few	TGTGCCAGTAGTATGTTTGTGAGGGAGACCCAGTACTTC	CASSMFVRETQYF
TRBJ2-7	TRBD2	TRBV25-1	few	TGTGCCAGCAGCCCGGGGGAGGGTTGGCATTACGAGCAGTACTTC	CASSPGEGWHYEQYF
TRBJ2-3	.	TRBV12-3/TRBV12-4	many	TGTGCCAGCAGTTTAGCTTCACGTCCCAGGGTAGATACGCAGTATTTT	CASSLASRPRVDTQYF
TRBJ2-5	TRBD1	TRBV12-3/TRBV12-4	many	TGTGCCAGCACCGATAGGACAGGTACTACACAAGAGACCCAGTACTTC	CASTDRTGTTQETQYF
TRBJ1-5	.	TRBV11-2	.	TGTGCCAGCAGCGACGGGACGGGTCAGCCCCAGCATTTT	CASSDGTGQPQHF
TRBJ1-5	.	TRBV2	many	TGTGCCAGCAGTGAGCTGAGTCAGCCCCAGCATTTT	CASSELSQPQHF
TRBJ2-7	.	TRBV3-1	many	TGTGCCAGCAGCCAAGTGGGCGAGCAGTACTTC	CASSQVGEQYF
TRBJ2-4	.	TRBV5-1	many	TGCGCCAGCGGGAAGGGGGAGTCCGTAGCCAAAAACATTCAGTACTTC	CASGKGESVAKNIQYF
TRBJ2-7	.	TRBV7-9	many	TGTGCCAGCAGCCTAAGCGGTGGAGGCTTGGAGCAGTACTTC	CASSLSGGGLEQYF
TRBJ1-4	.	TRBV7-9	few	TGTGCCAGCAGCTTAGCAGGCGGTCAGGGGAAGACTAATGAAAAACTGTTTTTT	CASSLAGGQGKTNEKLFF